This T cell receptor beta chain derives from a study of blood T cells in healthy people across ages (dated by TCRdb to between 2015 and 2017). Regarding the complete study: In model experiments, roughly one uniquely barcoded TCR beta cDNA molecule per two T cells was captured by template switching. The study measured age-related changes in TCR beta repertoire diversity using deep sequencing normalized with unique cDNA molecular identifiers. Four age groups were formed from the donors: young (average roughly 15 years), middle-aged (approximately 40), aged (62) and long-lived (approximately 80). To avoid experimental bias, donors of different ages were spread randomly across the sequencing lanes. Two additional independent replicas of 1 million unique cDNA reads from the same blood draw were analyzed for two donors (one aged 18 to 30 and one aged 80 or older). Broader findings and caveats from the paper: Observed TCR beta diversity per million T cells fell roughly linearly with age, and a significant reduction was already apparent by age roughly 41. Because donor CMV infection status was unknown, age-related changes in expanded clonotypes were potentially confounded. Compared with the aged group, more naive CD4+ T cells, fewer expanded clones and increased TCR diversity were shown by the long-lived group, suggesting age selection. A strong correlation was found between observed TCR beta diversity and the percentage of naive T cells measured by flow cytometry. Conclusive comparison of naive and antigen-experienced compartments was prevented by the profiling of bulk unsorted PBMCs. Estimates of total diversity based on one million sequenced T cells were considered lower bounds and underestimates.

Library preparation employed 5' RACE. The sequencer was an Illumina HiSeq 2500. A second PCR of about 6 to 11 cycles was run with a J-beta primer mix and a sample-barcoded 5' primer. A template-switch 5' adaptor carrying 12 random nucleotides introduced a unique molecular identifier onto each TCR beta cDNA molecule. Each sample yielded at least 2.5 million CDR3-containing paired-end reads. First-strand cDNA was synthesized from all RNA with the Mint cDNA synthesis kit, primed by a TRBC-specific oligonucleotide. Following uracil-DNA glycosylase treatment, a first 18-cycle PCR with universal primers M1SS and BC2_uni_R was performed on all cDNA. The original methods were these. For normalization, 1 million high-quality reads were randomly selected from each sample, with every read carrying a distinct molecular identifier. Reads with shared molecular identifiers were discarded instead of being binned into consensus sequences. MiTCR, with a Q25 quality threshold and the strictest error-elimination algorithm, was used for CDR3 identification, clonotype clustering and error correction. A nonparametric unseen species model using Euler transformation provided a lower-bound estimate of total TCR beta diversity. TCRdb reprocessing: public reads trimmed at Q25 with fastp, clones called with MiXCR, in-frame beta chains kept. Identical CDR3 proteins give one entry, which carries the most common genes and DNA. TCRdb assigned the V and J calls; the authors' analysis was not used. This sample gives roughly 800,000 distinct CDR3 sequences in total; 55% to 75% of them show up just once. Of the sample, 20% to 25% is held by the ten largest clones.

As regards this clonotype: Its antigen is still unknown. Base-call qualities are not available, and no considerably larger clone is one nucleotide away.

The roughly 37 donors, aged roughly 6 to 95 years, were systemically healthy Caucasian individuals from Russia. Each donor gave 8 to 10 milliliters of peripheral blood, drawn into EDTA-treated Vacutainer tubes. PBMCs were isolated by Ficoll-Paque density-gradient centrifugation, with at least 6 million obtained per sample. Total RNA, at least 6 micrograms per sample, was extracted from PBMCs with Trizol reagent. For every donor, flow cytometry on a PBMC aliquot measured the percentage of naive CD45RAhigh/CD27high T cells. The TCR sequence derives from a man younger than 40 in good health. Sequencing input: blood.

CDR3 reads: CSVDQGEFDEQYF. Read as DNA, the sequence is TGCAGCGTTGATCAGGGTGAGTTCGACGAGCAGTACTTC. The V and J segments used are TRBV29-1 and TRBJ2-4; TRBD1 is possibly the D segment (5 matching bases). The J call is uncertain, as TRBJ2-7 better fits the DNA end. The cysteine opens and the phenylalanine closes a CDR3 of 13 amino acids. Kept here is only the CDR3 DNA, which spans 39 bases and is read in frame from base 1. CDR1 SQVTM and CDR2 ANQGSEA are derived from the germline V gene.